A selection of T cell receptor beta chains follows, all from one sample in a study of blood T cell repertoires in COVID-19. The protocol was immunoSEQ multiplex PCR, while the TCRdb copy is restricted to in-frame clones and leaves out a portion. The repertoire includes some 370,000 clones, nearly 90% of them detected once, and about 7% sits in the top ten. Sequenced input: peripheral blood. The receptors here all came from a man younger than 30 with active or convalescent COVID-19. The CDR3 runs from the conserved cysteine through the conserved F or W. The D gene is left open where the match is weak. Size is stated for part of the rows, as once, few or many counts, or as a class when the clone is expanded.

V gene: TRBV5-8; J gene: TRBJ2-5; D gene: TRBD1; clone size: -; CDR3 protein: CASSRDRGETQYF; CDR3 DNA: TGTGCCAGCAGCAGGGACAGGGGAGAGACCCAGTACTTC
V gene: TRBV11-2; J gene: TRBJ1-1; D gene: TRBD1; clone size: once; CDR3 protein: CASSSVRQGWTEAFF; CDR3 DNA: TGTGCCAGCAGCTCAGTCCGACAGGGGTGGACTGAAGCTTTCTTT
V gene: TRBV18; J gene: TRBJ2-5; D gene: TRBD1; clone size: -; CDR3 protein: CASSTGQGALETQYF; CDR3 DNA: TGTGCCAGCTCAACGGGACAGGGGGCATTAGAGACCCAGTACTTC
V gene: TRBV6-2/TRBV6-3; J gene: TRBJ2-2; D gene: TRBD2; clone size: once; CDR3 protein: CASSYIGTSGANTGELFF; CDR3 DNA: TGTGCCAGCAGTTACATCGGGACTAGCGGGGCGAACACCGGGGAGCTGTTTTTT
V gene: TRBV6-5; J gene: TRBJ2-7; D gene: TRBD2; clone size: -; CDR3 protein: CATARLAVYEQYF; CDR3 DNA: TGTGCCACCGCTCGGCTAGCGGTCTACGAGCAGTACTTC
V gene: TRBV7-2; J gene: TRBJ1-2; D gene: -; clone size: -; CDR3 protein: CASSEGSGGADYGYTF; CDR3 DNA: TGTGCCAGCAGCGAAGGGTCGGGGGGGGCAGACTATGGCTACACCTTC
V gene: TRBV18; J gene: TRBJ1-5; D gene: -; clone size: -; CDR3 protein: CASSPTVPNNNQPQHF; CDR3 DNA: TGTGCCAGCTCACCAACAGTCCCTAATAACAATCAGCCCCAGCATTTT
V gene: TRBV24-1; J gene: TRBJ1-2; D gene: TRBD1; clone size: -; CDR3 protein: CATSDAGTGFAYTF; CDR3 DNA: TGTGCCACCAGTGATGCCGGGACAGGGTTTGCCTACACCTTC
V gene: TRBV5-1; J gene: TRBJ2-1; D gene: TRBD2; clone size: once; CDR3 protein: CASGPSGTRRNEQFF; CDR3 DNA: TGCGCCAGCGGGCCGTCCGGGACTAGACGCAATGAGCAGTTCTTC
V gene: TRBV2; J gene: TRBJ1-5; D gene: -; clone size: once; CDR3 protein: CASNSMRAGQPQHF; CDR3 DNA: TGTGCCAGCAACAGTATGAGGGCGGGCCAGCCCCAGCATTTT
V gene: TRBV7-3; J gene: TRBJ1-1; D gene: -; clone size: -; CDR3 protein: CASSDGGGSNTEAFF; CDR3 DNA: TGTGCCAGCAGCGATGGGGGAGGATCGAACACTGAAGCTTTCTTT
V gene: TRBV28; J gene: TRBJ1-4; D gene: -; clone size: -; CDR3 protein: CASSFRQGSEKLFF; CDR3 DNA: TGTGCCAGCAGTTTCAGGCAGGGAAGTGAAAAACTGTTTTTT
V gene: TRBV7-2; J gene: TRBJ2-2; D gene: TRBD1; clone size: -; CDR3 protein: CAPLGQGEVVTGELFF; CDR3 DNA: TGTGCCCCCCTGGGACAGGGGGAGGTAGTGACCGGGGAGCTGTTTTTT